This T cell receptor beta chain was identified during a study of monozygotic twins with inflammatory bowel disease (dated by TCRdb to the late 2010s). For the study in its entirety: A total of some 30 monozygotic twin pairs were included in the full study, comprising nine German pairs (four IBD-concordant, five IBD-discordant) and 19 IBD-discordant Danish pairs. Each individual had, on average, about 151 000 unique TCRalpha sequences and 181 000 unique TCRbeta sequences available for analysis. The search for disease-associated traits relied mainly on comparing, within discordant pairs, IBD patients with their genetically identical healthy co-twins.

The study at large found these results: Repertoire similarity did not differ between concordant and discordant twins, which could be due to limited statistical power. Compared with healthy twins, IBD patients shared fewer clonotypes with other individuals, and the difference was most pronounced in patients with signs of disease activity. The results gave no support for a single strong signal or clonotype linked to IBD. Different T cell subtypes could not be distinguished in the analysis. Measured by the inverse Simpson index, TCRbeta repertoire diversity was lower in IBD patients than in their healthy co-twins. Because patients received different immunosuppressive treatments, the repertoires may have picked up extra background noise and variability between individuals.

The CDR3 spans 17 residues, from the cysteine through the phenylalanine. No DNA is given. Based on the germline V gene (reference sequence), the CDR1 and CDR2 sequences are DFQATT and SNEGSKA. From each donor, an approximately 2.5 ml peripheral blood sample was collected into PAXgene tubes and stored at -80 degrees C. Without T cell sorting, total RNA was isolated from whole blood using the PAXgene blood miRNA kit on an automated QIAcube. Deep TCRalpha and TCRbeta repertoire profiling with unique molecular barcoding was performed on peripheral blood of monozygotic twin pairs concordant or discordant for inflammatory bowel disease. For every twin pair, smoking habits were documented, and each individual was categorised as a current, former or never smoker. Comments on this clonotype: This receptor's antigen is unknown.

The library relied on 5' RACE. Each TCR library was prepared from around 3,400 ng of total RNA. For each sample, cDNA was synthesized in eight separate reactions using SMARTScribe reverse transcriptase. During cDNA synthesis, template switching introduced unique molecular identifiers that contained a 6-nucleotide sample barcode. Two nested PCRs of roughly 16 and 10 cycles amplified the TCRalpha and TCRbeta cDNA, and bead purification followed each PCR. Before amplification, the cDNA was treated with uracil DNA-glycosylase and purified using the QIAquick PCR purification kit. The second PCR added Illumina TruSeq-compatible adapters along with sample-specific barcodes. Library quality and concentration were checked on TapeStation and Qubit, and libraries were pooled at around 5 ng each. Pooled libraries were sequenced on an Illumina HiSeq2500 single-index Rapid Run with 2 x 100 bp reads and custom sequencing primers. Processing in the source paper ran as follows. PCR and sequencing errors were corrected by UMI-based consensus assembly using MiGEC version 1.2.6. MiXCR version 2.1.1 was used for V(D)J alignment, clonotype assembly and CDR3 extraction. To normalise gene usage, clonotype sharing and MAIT/NKT TCR abundance, the top 1000, 10 000 and 20 000 clonotypes in each sample were analysed. Diversity was computed as the inverse Simpson index with the vegan R package after downsampling to 27 000 UMIs. Paired Mann-Whitney U tests were applied to discordant twin pairs, and Benjamini-Hochberg correction was used for multiple testing. Once TCRdb had reprocessed the reads, it stored one entry per CDR3 protein sequence and supplied no DNA. The V and J calls and clone size come from TCRdb's table, not from the authors' own analysis. The table for this sample lists approximately 120,000 distinct CDR3 sequences. The ten biggest clones cover about an eighth of the sample.

The receptor's source is a human donor with ulcerative colitis or Crohn's disease, or a healthy co-twin of an affected twin (not recorded which). The chain is assembled from TRBV20-1 and TRBJ2-1; TCRdb's D gene call, TRBD2, goes unchecked for lack of DNA. Sequencing input: blood. Here the CDR3 is given as CSARDYHSGSSYNEQFF.